These T cell receptor beta chains were read from a single sample in a study of cytomegalovirus exposure and HLA in healthy donors. Generated by immunoSEQ multiplex PCR, the TCRdb table keeps only in-frame clones and is missing some. Among about 190,000 clones listed, over 60% were seen once. Specimen: PBMCs. The receptors stem from a woman aged 30 to 39 in good health and CMV-seropositive. CDR3s include the opening cysteine and the closing phenylalanine or tryptophan. Fields, in order: V gene, clone size, J gene, CDR3 length, D gene, CDR3 DNA, CDR3 protein. A D gene is named only where the DNA matches it firmly. Clone size is stated in some rows and not others, as once, few, many or a class when expanded.

TRBV5-1	NA	TRBJ2-5	15	TRBD1	TGCGCCAGCAGCTTGGGGACAGGGACCATGGGGACCCAGTACTTC	CASSLGTGTMGTQYF
TRBV4-1	NA	TRBJ2-3	16	NA	TGCGCCAGCAGCCGGGGCGGGATTGGGGGATCAGATACGCAGTATTTT	CASSRGGIGGSDTQYF
TRBV27	NA	TRBJ1-1	14	TRBD1	TGTGCCAGCAGTTTTCTGACAGGGGGGACTGAAGCTTTCTTT	CASSFLTGGTEAFF
TRBV28	once	TRBJ1-5	15	NA	TGTGCCAGCGAAAAAGTACAGGGAGGGAATCAGCCCCAGCATTTT	CASEKVQGGNQPQHF
TRBV7-8	NA	TRBJ1-1	13	NA	TGTGCCAGCAGCTCCCGGTTGAACACTGAAGCTTTCTTT	CASSSRLNTEAFF
TRBV6-4	NA	TRBJ2-2	16	TRBD2	TGTGCCAGCAGTCCGGAAGGGGCTAGCGGGGCCGGGGAGCTGTTTTTT	CASSPEGASGAGELFF
TRBV2	NA	TRBJ2-5	15	TRBD1	TGTGCCAGCAGTCTTGGACAGGGGAGGGGAGAGACCCAGTACTTC	CASSLGQGRGETQYF
TRBV15	NA	TRBJ2-3	17	TRBD1	TGTGCCACCAGCAAAGGGACAGTCCACCTGGGGACAGATACGCAGTATTTT	CATSKGTVHLGTDTQYF
TRBV28	NA	TRBJ2-5	14	TRBD2	TGTGCCAGCAGTCCGGGGGGGGTACAAGAGACCCAGTACTTC	CASSPGGVQETQYF
TRBV7-9	NA	TRBJ1-5	13	NA	TGTGCCAGCAGCTTAGACAGGGACCAGCCCCAGCATTTT	CASSLDRDQPQHF
TRBV9	NA	TRBJ1-4	16	NA	TGTGCCAGCAGCGTAGGAGCAATTGCAACTAATGAAAAACTGTTTTTT	CASSVGAIATNEKLFF
TRBV9	NA	TRBJ1-4	14	TRBD1	TGTGCCAGCAGCGCTGGACAGGGAAATGAAAAACTGTTTTTT	CASSAGQGNEKLFF
TRBV11-3	once	TRBJ2-5	15	TRBD1	TGTGCCAGCAGCTTAGGCGACAGGGGAAGGGAGACCCAGTACTTC	CASSLGDRGRETQYF
TRBV18	NA	TRBJ2-5	11	NA	TGTGCCAGCTCCCTCCAAGAGACCCAGTACTTC	CASSLQETQYF
TRBV28	NA	TRBJ1-2	16	NA	TGTGCCAGCAGTTCACCTAACCTAGCGGGGTACTATGGCTACACCTTC	CASSSPNLAGYYGYTF
TRBV7-2	NA	TRBJ2-5	15	NA	TGTGCCAGCAGCCCCTTAGGGGGGGCGGGCGAGACCCAGTACTTC	CASSPLGGAGETQYF
TRBV18	NA	TRBJ2-2	18	TRBD2	TGTGCCAGCTCACCTCTCGGACTAGCGGGGGCTTCTACCGGGGAGCTGTTTTTT	CASSPLGLAGASTGELFF
TRBV28	few	TRBJ2-2	16	TRBD1	TGTGCCAGCACCGATACGGACAGGGGGAGGTCCGGGGAGCTGTTTTTT	CASTDTDRGRSGELFF
TRBV5-1	NA	TRBJ2-7	13	NA	TGCGCCAGCAGCTGGCAGGAAAAGTATAGGCAGTACTTC	CASSWQEKYRQYF
TRBV27	once	TRBJ2-4	14	TRBD1	TGTGCCAGCAGTTCCGGGACAGGACTAAACATTCAGTACTTC	CASSSGTGLNIQYF
TRBV27	few	TRBJ2-1	15	TRBD2	TGTGCCAGCAGATATGCGGGGGGGCCTCTGGATGAGCAGTTCTTC	CASRYAGGPLDEQFF
TRBV23-1	NA	TRBJ1-1	15	NA	TGCGCCAGCAGTCTTTCCCGGGGGAACAACACTGAAGCTTTCTTT	CASSLSRGNNTEAFF
TRBV6-1	NA	TRBJ2-5	13	NA	TGTGCCAGCAGTGGGGCAGATCAAGAGACCCAGTACTTC	CASSGADQETQYF
TRBV4-3	NA	TRBJ2-7	16	TRBD1	TGCGCCAGCAGCCAAGACCCCAGGGGGCGCTTCTACGAGCAGTACTTC	CASSQDPRGRFYEQYF
TRBV4-2	NA	TRBJ2-6	19	NA	TGTGCCAGCAGCCTAGCCGAGGACGGGGGACTCTCTGGGGCCAACGTCCTGACTTTC	CASSLAEDGGLSGANVLTF
TRBV5-1	NA	TRBJ1-1	17	TRBD1	TGCGCCAGCAGCCCCCCGGGACAGGGCAGTATCAGGAGTGAAGCTTTCTTT	CASSPPGQGSIRSEAFF
TRBV28	NA	TRBJ2-7	17	TRBD1	TGTGCCAGCAGTTTGCCGACTTCGGGACAGGGGAGATACGAGCAGTACTTC	CASSLPTSGQGRYEQYF
TRBV18	once	TRBJ2-5	13	NA	TGTGCCAGCTCACTTCGATTCGAGGAGACCCAGTACTTC	CASSLRFEETQYF
TRBV15	NA	TRBJ2-5	13	NA	TGTGCCACCAGCAGAGATCTATTGGAGACCCAGTACTTC	CATSRDLLETQYF